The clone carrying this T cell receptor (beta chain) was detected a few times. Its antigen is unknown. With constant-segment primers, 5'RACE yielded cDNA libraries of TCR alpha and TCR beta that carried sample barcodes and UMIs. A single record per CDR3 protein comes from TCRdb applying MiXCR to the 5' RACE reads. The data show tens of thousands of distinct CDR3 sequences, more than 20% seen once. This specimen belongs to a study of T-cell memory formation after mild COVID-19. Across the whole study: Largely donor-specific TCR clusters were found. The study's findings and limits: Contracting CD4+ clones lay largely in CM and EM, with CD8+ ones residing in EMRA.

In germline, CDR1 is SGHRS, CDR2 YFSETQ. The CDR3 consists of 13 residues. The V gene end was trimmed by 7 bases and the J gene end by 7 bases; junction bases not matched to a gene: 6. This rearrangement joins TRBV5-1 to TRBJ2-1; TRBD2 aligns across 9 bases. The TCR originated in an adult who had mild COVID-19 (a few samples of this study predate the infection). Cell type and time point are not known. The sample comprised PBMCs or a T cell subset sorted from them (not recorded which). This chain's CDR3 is CASGLAGHNEQFF. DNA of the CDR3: TGCGCCAGCGGGCTAGCGGGACATAATGAGCAGTTCTTC.